Listed here is a single T cell receptor (beta chain). Clones were sequenced by immunoSEQ multiplex PCR, and TCRdb holds only the in-frame ones, with some missing. Counted here are approximately 390,000 clones, about 87% occurring once; the ten biggest clones make up roughly 9.4%. The CDR3 contains 14 residues. With 5 bases removed from V and 1 base from J, the gap between germline ends came to 10 bases. Germline V gene sequence: CDR1 SEHNR, CDR2 FQNEAQ (reference sequence). This specimen comes from a study of blood T cell repertoires in COVID-19. Study-level background: Nucleic acid was either cDNA or gDNA, and it came from T cells, B-cell-depleted T cells, or PBMCs.

This clonotype was obtained from a woman aged 50 to 65 who had recovered from COVID-19. Sequences were obtained from PBMCs or T cells enriched from blood (not recorded which). The chain couples TRBV7-9 to TRBJ2-3; a possible D gene is TRBD1 (5 bases). The CDR3 loop is CASSPDSGTDTQYF. The CDR3 DNA follows: TGTGCCAGCAGCCCCGACAGTGGCACAGATACGCAGTATTTT.